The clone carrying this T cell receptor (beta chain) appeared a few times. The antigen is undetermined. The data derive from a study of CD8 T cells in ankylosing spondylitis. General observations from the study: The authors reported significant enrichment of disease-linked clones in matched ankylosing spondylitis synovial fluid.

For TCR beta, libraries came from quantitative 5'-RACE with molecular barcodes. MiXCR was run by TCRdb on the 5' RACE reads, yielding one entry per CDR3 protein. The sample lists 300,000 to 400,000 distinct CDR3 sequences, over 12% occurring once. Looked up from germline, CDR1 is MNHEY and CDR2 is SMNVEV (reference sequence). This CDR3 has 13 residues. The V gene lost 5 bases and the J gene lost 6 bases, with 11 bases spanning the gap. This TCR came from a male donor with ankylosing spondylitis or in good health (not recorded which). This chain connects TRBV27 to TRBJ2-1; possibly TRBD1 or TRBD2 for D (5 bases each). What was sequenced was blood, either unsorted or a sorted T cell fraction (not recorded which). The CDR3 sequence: CASSPRDLNEQFF. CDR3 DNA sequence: TGTGCCAGCAGTCCCCGGGACCTCAATGAGCAGTTCTTC.